This paragraph reports one TCR beta chain. The sample belongs to a study of blood T cell repertoires in COVID-19. Study information: Specimens from acute and convalescent COVID-19 originated in the United States, Italy and Spain. Nucleic acid was either cDNA or gDNA, and it came from T cells, B-cell-depleted T cells, or PBMCs.

Across about two dozen US areas, participants ranged in age from about 18 to 90 years. Participants' reported clinical history set cohort assignment. The data were produced by immunoSEQ multiplex PCR, yet TCRdb's version contains in-frame clones alone and is incomplete. The sample yields 180,000 or so clones, roughly nine tenths seen once. The length of the CDR3 is 16 residues. J lost 6 bases, V lost 4 bases, and 10 bases had no gene match. Germline loops: CDR1 SGHTS, CDR2 YDEGEE. What was sequenced was PBMCs or T cells enriched from blood (not recorded which). The receptor was isolated from a woman in her forties with acute COVID-19. The chain recombines TRBV5-8 with TRBJ2-1; TRBD2 matches 10 bases. CDR3 sequence reads: CASSPTGTSEFNEQFF. The CDR3 nucleotides read TGTGCCAGCAGCCCCACCGGGACTAGCGAATTCAATGAGCAGTTCTTC. The variable domain in full, completed from reference TRBV5-8 and TRBJ2-1, reads EAGVTQSPTHLIKTRGQQATLRCSPISGHTSVYWYQQALGLGLQFLLWYDEGEERNRGNFPPRFSGRQFPNYSSELNVNALELEDSALYLCASSPTGTSEFNEQFFGPGTRLTVL.